This TCR beta chain originates from a study of T cells in localized non-small cell lung cancer. The junction had 3 bases not matched to a gene; V was cut back by 5 bases and J by 4 bases. The V gene's germline CDR1 is SGHTA and CDR2 FQGNSA. The CDR3 sequence is 15 residues long. Sequenced by immunoSEQ multiplex PCR; TCRdb stores in-frame clones only, minus some. The sample includes some 39,000 clones, roughly 83% of them seen just once. General study findings and limits: For the top 100 tumor clones, a median roughly 56 also appeared in adjacent lung. Higher blood T cell density tracked longer overall survival. The greatest T cell clonality was found in uninvolved adjacent lung (higher than in tumor).

As for this clone: Antigen: not known.

This material consisted of PBMCs, taken before any cancer treatment. The TCR sequence derives from a woman aged 40-69 years with stage II squamous cell lung carcinoma. This chain connects TRBV7-2 to TRBJ2-7, with 15 bases aligning to TRBD2. The CDR3 bases are TGTGCCAGCAGCGGGGGGACTAGCGGGAGGTACGAGCAGTACTTC. It yields the protein CASSGGTSGRYEQYF.